Below, 22 T cell receptor beta chains from the same sample are listed, as sequenced in a study of cytomegalovirus exposure and HLA in healthy donors. PCR used 60 Vbeta primers and 13 Jbeta primers. Sequencing was performed with immunoSEQ multiplex PCR; in TCRdb, only in-frame clones are kept and a portion is missing. The repertoire includes roughly 200,000 clones, just over 75% of them detected once, and roughly 3.5% sits in the top ten. The sequencing input was PBMCs. Every receptor here comes from a woman aged 55-75 years in good health and CMV-seropositive.

This sequence joins TRBV5-1 and TRBJ1-6, with a possible D match to TRBD1 (5 bases). V lost 0 bases, J lost 6 bases, and 10 bases lay in between. The CDR3 covers 15 residues. In germline, CDR1 is SGHRS, CDR2 YFSETQ. CDR3 in DNA: TGCGCCAGCAGCTTGGGTTGGAGGGGTAATTCACCCCTCCACTTT. Translation: CASSLGWRGNSPLHF.

This chain connects TRBV29-1 to TRBJ1-1, with a tentative D call TRBD1 (6 bases). The germline gives CDR1 SQVTM, CDR2 ANQGSEA. CDR3 length: 15 amino acids. V dropped 6 bases and J dropped 6 bases, with 23 bases sitting between them. CDR3 coding DNA: TGCAGCGTCTTAGTGGTCCCAGGGGTGGGGGCTGAAGCTTTCTTT. It encodes CSVLVVPGVGAEAFF.

This chain uses TRBV28 with TRBJ1-2; 9 positions agree with TRBD1. The CDR3 length is 14 residues. Germline CDR1 reads MDHEN; CDR2 reads SYDVKM. V shed 6 bases, J shed 4 bases, and the junction held 6 bases outside the gene matches. In nucleotides, the CDR3 is TGTGCCAGCAGAATCACAGGGGGCGGCTATGGCTACACCTTC. It translates to CASRITGGGYGYTF.

Worth noting for this clone: The same CDR3 can be traced to other DNA sequences in this sample. V gene TRBV9 combines with J gene TRBJ2-5; TRBD2 might be the D (6 bases). Germline CDR1 is SGDLS and CDR2 is YYNGEE. The V gene lost 4 bases and the J gene lost 1 base, with 8 bases spanning the gap. CDR3 length: 13 amino acids. The chain's CDR3 is CASSTGLQETQYF. The DNA for the CDR3 is TGTGCCAGCAGCACGGGACTCCAAGAGACCCAGTACTTC.

The V and J genes are TRBV9 and TRBJ2-3, with TRBD2 identical over 15 bases. This CDR3 spans 17 amino acids. The germline gives CDR1 SGDLS, CDR2 YYNGEE. J was trimmed by 2 bases and V by 0 bases; bases with no gene match: 1. CDR3 in DNA: TGTGCCAGCAGCGTAGGGACTAGCGGGAGGGCCACAGATACGCAGTATTTT. Encoded protein: CASSVGTSGRATDTQYF.

V and J are TRBV9 and TRBJ1-1; the D is unclear. Looked up from germline, CDR1 is SGDLS and CDR2 is YYNGEE. Trimming stripped 2 bases from V and 2 bases from J, with 10 bases between. There are 14 residues in the CDR3. DNA of the CDR3: TGTGCCAGCAGCGTGTTAGATCTCAACACTGAAGCTTTCTTT. It yields the protein CASSVLDLNTEAFF.

This sequence joins TRBV25-1 and TRBJ2-2; 10 bases match TRBD2. CDR1 is MGHDK, CDR2 SYGVNS, per germline. J lost 5 bases, V lost 4 bases, and 13 bases had no gene match. This CDR3 spans 18 amino acids. The CDR3 DNA follows: TGTGCCAGCAGTGGGGCTAGCGGGAGTTTAGGGTGGACCGGGGAGCTGTTTTTT. It yields the protein CASSGASGSLGWTGELFF.

This CDR3 reads CASTSAAGTTTDTQYF. CDR3 in DNA: TGTGCCAGCACCTCCGCGGCGGGGACCACCACAGATACGCAGTATTTT. The chain carries TRBV5-6 and TRBJ2-3; TRBD2 might be the D (6 bases). The germline gives CDR1 SGHDT, CDR2 YYEEEE. V dropped 6 bases and J dropped 2 bases, with 19 bases sitting between them. This CDR3 has 16 residues.

This clone came up a few times. This chain joins TRBV19 and TRBJ1-1; D unresolved. Germline V CDR1 and CDR2: LNHDA, SQIVND (reference sequence). The CDR3 has 12 amino acids. Deletions cut 2 bases from V and 5 bases from J, with 6 bases between. The CDR3: CASSIRGTEAFF. The CDR3 nucleotides are TGTGCCAGTAGTATAAGAGGGACTGAAGCTTTCTTT.

The CDR3 DNA reads TGTGCCAGCAGTGACGGGACATCTCGCAATGAGCAGTTCTTC. It codes for CASSDGTSRNEQFF. The chain recombines TRBV2 with TRBJ2-1; D possibly corresponds to TRBD1 (6 bases). The V gene's germline CDR1 is SNHLY and CDR2 FYNNEI. This CDR3 comprises 14 residues. V lost 3 bases and J lost 6, with 12 bases in between.

This clone was seen once. The J gene is TRBJ2-7, the V gene TRBV28, with 9 bases aligning to TRBD1. Losses at the gene ends were 1 base for V and 3 bases for J; bases not matched to a gene: 4. The CDR3 loop spans 15 amino acids. Germline lookup yields CDR1 MDHEN and CDR2 SYDVKM. CDR3 in amino acids: CASSLLGQGDYEQYF. The DNA of the CDR3 is TGTGCCAGCAGTTTATTGGGACAGGGTGACTACGAGCAGTACTTC.

The CDR3 DNA is TGTGCCATCAGGGGGGACAGCTCTGGAAACACCATATATTTT. It encodes CAIRGDSSGNTIYF. The rearrangement joins TRBV10-3 to TRBJ1-3; the match to TRBD1 covers 7 bases. V trimming: 6 bases; J trimming: 0 bases; junction bases outside the gene matches: 2. The CDR3 runs 14 residues. Germline loops: CDR1 ENHRY, CDR2 SYGVKD.

V usage is TRBV6-1 and J usage is TRBJ2-1, with 11 bases that match TRBD1. Losses at the gene ends were 3 bases for V and 8 bases for J; bases not matched to a gene: 6. The CDR3 sequence is 15 residues long. Germline-derived CDR1 and CDR2 are MNHNS and SASEGT. CDR3 sequence reads: CASSEGTGGFDEQFF. In nucleotides, the CDR3 is TGTGCCAGCAGTGAGGGGACAGGGGGTTTTGATGAGCAGTTCTTC.

This chain joins TRBV6-4 and TRBJ2-1; no clear D. Trimming took 6 bases from V and 5 from J, leaving 5 bases between them. The germline V gene has CDR1 MRHNA and CDR2 SNTAGT. The CDR3 is made up of 11 amino acids. CDR3 sequence: CASSSHNEQFF. The CDR3 DNA reads TGTGCCAGCAGCAGTCACAATGAGCAGTTCTTC.

This clone has just a few counts. The chain employs TRBV30 and TRBJ2-1, with TRBD2 matching 8 bases. CDR3 length equals 14 residues. Germline V gene data show CDR1 as GTSNPN and CDR2 as SVGIG (reference sequence). After removal of 5 bases from V and 0 bases from J, the junction contained 3 bases not matched to a gene. CDR3 protein: CAWVAGSSYNEQFF. The CDR3 DNA follows: TGTGCCTGGGTAGCGGGGAGCTCCTACAATGAGCAGTTCTTC.

V usage is TRBV5-1 and J usage is TRBJ2-6, with 9 bases lining up with TRBD1. From germline, CDR1 is SGHRS and CDR2 YFSETQ. Losses at the gene ends were 3 bases for V and 0 bases for J; bases not matched to a gene: 10. The CDR3 sequence is 19 residues long. CDR3 in DNA: TGCGCCAGCAGCTCTTCCTTGGGACAGGGAGCCTCTGGGGCCAACGTCCTGACTTTC. This translates into CASSSSLGQGASGANVLTF.

The chain is built from TRBV7-2 and TRBJ2-7, with D hard to call. The CDR3 covers 15 residues. Trimming pared 3 bases from V and 3 bases from J, leaving 15 bases between. Germline-derived CDR1 and CDR2 are SGHTA and FQGNSA. CDR3 in amino acids: CASSLEGALLYEQYF. CDR3 bases: TGTGCCAGCAGCTTGGAAGGAGCCCTACTCTACGAGCAGTACTTC.

J is TRBJ2-1 and V is TRBV9; TRBD1 matches 9 bases. Germline V gene data show CDR1 as SGDLS and CDR2 as YYNGEE. The V segment lost 3 bases and the J segment 7 bases; nucleotides outside the gene matches: 11. This CDR3 contains 16 residues. CDR3 bases: TGTGCCAGCAGCGGCGGGACAGGGTCTCTTACAAATGAGCAGTTCTTC. Translated, it gives CASSGGTGSLTNEQFF.

The chain links TRBV6-6 to TRBJ2-7; TRBD1 might be the D (6 bases). Trimming left V 4 bases short and J 5 bases short, with 9 bases between. Germline V lookup: CDR1 MNHNY, CDR2 SVGAGI (reference sequence). This CDR3 contains 12 residues. CDR3: CASSFGQNEQYF. CDR3 nucleotide sequence: TGTGCCAGCAGTTTCGGACAGAACGAGCAGTACTTC.

J is TRBJ2-7 and V is TRBV11-1, with TRBD1 matching over 9 bases. This CDR3 has 16 amino acids. Germline V gene lookup returns CDR1 SGHAT and CDR2 FQDESV (reference sequence). V lost 0 bases and J lost 0; bases outside the gene matches: 3. For the CDR3, the DNA is TGTGCCAGCAGCTTAGCGGGACAGGGCTACTCCTACGAGCAGTACTTC. Translating it yields CASSLAGQGYSYEQYF.

This clone was detected once. The chain uses TRBV14 and TRBJ1-2; TRBD1 might be the D (5 bases). The CDR3 extends over 14 amino acids. Germline CDR1 is SGHDN and CDR2 is FVKESK. V was pared by 1 base and J by 12 bases, with 18 bases between. CDR3: CASSQVAGSGGHTF. The CDR3 region has the DNA TGTGCCAGCAGCCAAGTCGCAGGGTCGGGCGGCCACACCTTC.

The rearrangement joins TRBV18 to TRBJ2-1; 7 bases match TRBD2. Per germline, CDR1 KGHSH and CDR2 LQKENI. Trimming took 1 base from V and 5 from J; bases not matched to a gene: 2. The CDR3 contains 14 residues. This CDR3 reads CASSPRGGDNEQFF. CDR3 coding DNA: TGTGCCAGCTCACCACGGGGAGGGGACAATGAGCAGTTCTTC.